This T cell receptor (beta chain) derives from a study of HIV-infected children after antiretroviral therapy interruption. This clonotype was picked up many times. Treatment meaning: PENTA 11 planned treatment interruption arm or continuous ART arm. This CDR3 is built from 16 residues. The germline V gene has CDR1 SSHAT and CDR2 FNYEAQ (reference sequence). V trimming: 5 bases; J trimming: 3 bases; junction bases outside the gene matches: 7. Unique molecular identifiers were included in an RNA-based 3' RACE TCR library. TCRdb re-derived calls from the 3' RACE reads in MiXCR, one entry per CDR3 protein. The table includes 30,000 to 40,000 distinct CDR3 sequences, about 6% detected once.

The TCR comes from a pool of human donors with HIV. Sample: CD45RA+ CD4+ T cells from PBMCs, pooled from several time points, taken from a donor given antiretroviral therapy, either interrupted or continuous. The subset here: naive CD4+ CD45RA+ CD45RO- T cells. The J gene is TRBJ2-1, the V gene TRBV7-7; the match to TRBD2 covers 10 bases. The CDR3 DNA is TGTGCCAGCAGCCTCTTAGCGGGGGGCCACTACAATGAGCAGTTCTTC. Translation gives CASSLLAGGHYNEQFF.